The clone carrying this T cell receptor beta chain occurred a few times. The antigen is undetermined. Expressed TCRB transcripts were sequenced because the isolated RNA had all been reverse transcribed beforehand. TCRdb's table, derived via immunoSEQ multiplex PCR, lists solely in-frame clones and lacks some. This sample has under 500,000 clones; about 32% occur once, and the top ten carry around 0.065%. It was via CD45RO/CCR7/CD25/CD127/CD95/CD27 that CD4+ naive, central memory, regulatory and stem cell-like memory cells were sorted. Per germline, CDR1 SQVTM and CDR2 ANQGSEA. With 4 bases clipped from V and 6 bases from J, the junction kept 4 bases outside the gene matches. This CDR3 region has 13 residues. These data are taken from a study of beta chain features in type 1 diabetes. The study, taken as a whole, reports: Patients with type 1 diabetes carried fewer insertions and had more deletions at their VDJ junctions. Shorter TCRB CDR3s, moderately but significantly so, were found in Type 1 diabetes patients in all four CD4+ subsets. Resolution of whether HLA type affects TCRB rearrangement was not achieved here.

The rearrangement uses TRBV29-1 and TRBJ2-7; 12 bases line up with TRBD2. This receptor was obtained from a young man in good health. Sequencing used naive CD4+ T cells from blood. CDR3 amino acids: CSVVTSGSFEQYF. CDR3 bases: TGCAGCGTTGTGACTAGCGGGAGCTTCGAGCAGTACTTC.